The 18 T cell receptor beta chains presented below share a single source sample, sequenced in a study of CD8+ T cells in alopecia areata. After isolation, RNA underwent reverse transcription to generate cDNA as the sequencing template. The protocol was immunoSEQ multiplex PCR, while the TCRdb copy is restricted to in-frame clones and leaves out a portion. The table has under 250,000 clones, roughly three fifths seen once. Treatment indicated: oral pan-JAK inhibitor, 5-10 mg twice daily. Specimen: CD4+ T cells sorted from blood, collected at week 44, from a patient treated with tofacitinib. The origin of the receptors is a human donor with alopecia areata.

CDR3 sequence reads: CASSDRGGFTDTQYF. CDR3 DNA sequence: TGTGCCAGTAGTGATCGTGGGGGCTTCACAGATACGCAGTATTTT. V and J are TRBV19 and TRBJ2-3, with D tentatively TRBD1 (6 bases). The CDR3 totals 15 residues. CDR1 is LNHDA and CDR2 is SQIVND in the germline V gene (reference sequence). V shed 5 bases and J shed 2 bases, with 14 bases lying between them. Together with reference TRBV19 and TRBJ2-3, the CDR3 gives the full variable domain: DGGITQSPKYLFRKEGQNVTLSCEQNLNHDAMYWYRQDPGQGLRLIYYSQIVNDFQKGDIAEGYSVSREKKESFPLTVTSAQKNPTAFYLCASSDRGGFTDTQYFGPGTRLTVL.

This sequence joins TRBV23-1 and TRBJ1-1; 7 nucleotides align to TRBD1. Being an ORF, TRBV23-1 has a function that is uncertain. The J segment lost 2 bases and the V segment lost 7 bases, leaving 10 bases of the junction unmatched. The CDR3 loop spans 15 amino acids. CDR3 sequence (DNA): TGCGCCAGCATTCTCACCGGACAGGACAACACTGAAGCTTTCTTT. It specifies CASILTGQDNTEAFF.

The chain employs TRBV4-1 and TRBJ1-1, with 7 bases fitting TRBD1. After removal of 4 bases from V and 4 bases from J, the junction contained 9 bases not matched to a gene. This CDR3 is 15 amino acids long. CDR1 is MGHRA and CDR2 is YSYEKL in the germline V gene. DNA of the CDR3: TGCGCCAGCAGCCGACAGGGACGTGTGACCACTGAAGCTTTCTTT. It specifies CASSRQGRVTTEAFF.

The genes are TRBV13 and TRBJ1-1, with a weak D call TRBD1 (5 bases). The CDR3 sequence is 15 residues long. V shed 5 bases and J shed 6 bases, with 19 bases lying between them. Germline values: CDR1 PRHDT, CDR2 FYEKMQ (reference sequence). CDR3 nucleotide sequence: TGTGCCAGCAGCCGACTACAAGGAGGGGTCGCTGAAGCTTTCTTT. Translating gives CASSRLQGGVAEAFF.

This clone showed up many times. The genes are TRBV7-8 and TRBJ1-6, with D perhaps matching TRBD1 (5 bases). CDR3 length equals 16 residues. Germline V gene data show CDR1 as SGHVS and CDR2 as FQNEAQ. V gave up 4 bases and J gave up 7 bases, with 17 bases separating them. CDR3 loop: CASSSDKWGWNSPLHF. CDR3 coding DNA: TGTGCCAGCAGCTCGGACAAGTGGGGGTGGAATTCACCCCTCCACTTT.

DNA for the CDR3: TGTGCCAGTAGTCCCCAGACAGGGAATCAGCCCCAGCATTTT. This encodes CASSPQTGNQPQHF. V and J are TRBV19 and TRBJ1-5, with 7 bases fitting TRBD1. The CDR3 extends over 14 amino acids. V gave up 5 bases and J gave up 4 bases; unmatched junction bases: 5. Per the germline V gene, CDR1 is LNHDA and CDR2 is SQIVND (reference sequence).

This clone was seen a few times. The rearrangement uses TRBV5-1 and TRBJ2-5; 14 bases match TRBD2. Germline V gives CDR1 SGHRS, CDR2 YFSETQ. The CDR3 runs 17 residues. V shed 1 base and J 5 bases; nucleotides not matched to a gene: 7. This CDR3 reads CASSLIPGLAGVETQYF. The CDR3 coding sequence is TGCGCCAGCAGCTTGATCCCGGGACTAGCGGGGGTTGAGACCCAGTACTTC.

This chain joins TRBV4-3 and TRBJ2-3; TRBD2 matches at 12 bases. Germline CDR1 LGHNA, CDR2 YSLEER. J was trimmed by 6 bases and V by 4 bases; bases with no gene match: 8. There are 16 residues in the CDR3. The CDR3 here is CASSRALAGGDDTQYF. The CDR3 nucleotides read TGCGCCAGCAGCCGAGCACTAGCGGGGGGAGACGATACGCAGTATTTT.

The chain uses TRBV30 and TRBJ2-1, with 10 bases lining up with TRBD2. After removal of 2 bases from V and 12 bases from J, the junction contained 7 bases not matched to a gene. CDR3 size: 13 residues. The germline V gene has CDR1 GTSNPN and CDR2 SVGIG (reference sequence). The CDR3 region is CAWSKVSGGSQFF. In nucleotides, the CDR3 is TGTGCCTGGAGTAAGGTTAGCGGGGGGTCGCAGTTCTTC.

V and J are TRBV10-1 and TRBJ2-2; no definite D call. V dropped 6 bases and J dropped 2 bases, with 7 bases sitting between them. Germline lookup yields CDR1 WNHNN and CDR2 SYGVQD (reference sequence). This CDR3 has 13 residues. The CDR3 reads CASSPPNTGELFF. The CDR3, as DNA: TGCGCCAGCAGCCCCCCTAACACCGGGGAGCTGTTTTTT.

A few counts support this clone. The chain recombines TRBV9 with TRBJ1-2; 10 nucleotides agree with TRBD1. Germline trimming cut 0 bases from V and 2 bases from J; bases unmatched to any gene: 1. This CDR3 is built from 15 residues. Per the germline V gene, CDR1 is SGDLS and CDR2 is YYNGEE. The CDR3 is CASSVAGQGNYGYTF. Here the CDR3 DNA reads TGTGCCAGCAGCGTAGCGGGACAGGGGAACTATGGCTACACCTTC. Filled out from reference TRBV9 and TRBJ1-2, the complete variable domain reads DSGVTQTPKHLITATGQRVTLRCSPRSGDLSVYWYQQSLDQGLQFLIQYYNGEERAKGNILERFSAQQFPDLHSELNLSSLELGDSALYFCASSVAGQGNYGYTFGSGTRLTVV.

The rearrangement joins TRBV4-3 to TRBJ2-2; D is ambiguous. The CDR3 loop spans 14 amino acids. The V and J ends lost 1 base and 6 bases respectively, with 9 bases between them. Germline-derived CDR1 and CDR2 are LGHNA and YSLEER. The CDR3 coding sequence is TGCGCCAGCAGCCAAGTTATAGCCGCCGGGGAGCTGTTTTTT. It translates to CASSQVIAAGELFF.

This clone was counted a single time. Different DNA sequences within this sample yield the same CDR3. The chain is built from TRBV7-3 and TRBJ2-1; the D gene is possibly TRBD1 (6 bases). Per the germline V gene, CDR1 is SGHTA and CDR2 is FQGTGA. The CDR3 runs to 15 residues. V dropped 2 bases and J dropped 4 bases, with 12 bases sitting between them. The CDR3 bases are TGTGCCAGCAGCTTAGGCACAGGGAAGTACAATGAGCAGTTCTTC. Translated, it gives CASSLGTGKYNEQFF.

This rearrangement joins TRBV7-2 to TRBJ2-1, with D possibly TRBD2 on 6 matching bases. Trimming pared 1 base from V and 9 bases from J, leaving 10 bases between. The CDR3 is 13 residues long. Germline assignment: CDR1 SGHTA and CDR2 FQGNSA. The CDR3 loop reads CASSLDQGGEQFF. CDR3 bases: TGTGCCAGCAGCTTAGACCAGGGAGGTGAGCAGTTCTTC.

The J gene is TRBJ2-7, the V gene TRBV7-2; D may be TRBD2 (6 bases). The CDR3 is made up of 15 amino acids. Trimming left V 1 base short and J 2 bases short, with 12 bases between. CDR1 and CDR2 from the germline V gene are SGHTA and FQGNSA. Written as DNA, the CDR3 is TGTGCCAGCAGCTTAGATGCGGGAACGGCCTACGAGCAGTACTTC. Translated: CASSLDAGTAYEQYF. Filled out from reference TRBV7-2 and TRBJ2-7, the complete variable domain reads GAGVSQSPSNKVTEKGKDVELRCDPISGHTALYWYRQSLGQGLEFLIYFQGNSAPDKSGLPSDRFSAERTGGSVSTLTIQRTQQEDSAVYLCASSLDAGTAYEQYFGPGTRLTVT.

This clone was detected only a few times. The rearrangement joins TRBV29-1 to TRBJ1-3; D might be TRBD1 (6 bases). This CDR3 contains 16 residues. Germline-derived CDR1 and CDR2 are SQVTM and ANQGSEA. V lost 4 bases and J lost 0, with 16 bases in between. The CDR3 bases are TGCAGCGTTGCGTCGGACAGAAAAGCCTCTGGAAACACCATATATTTT. Its translation: CSVASDRKASGNTIYF.

This chain links TRBV29-1 with TRBJ2-7; possible D gene TRBD1, 5 bases. The CDR3 runs 12 residues. With 5 bases removed from V and 2 bases from J, the gap between germline ends came to 10 bases. Germline V gene lookup returns CDR1 SQVTM and CDR2 ANQGSEA. This CDR3 reads CSVQGTTYEQYF. Written as DNA, the CDR3 is TGCAGCGTTCAGGGTACGACCTACGAGCAGTACTTC.

This chain connects TRBV30 to TRBJ1-1; D perhaps matches TRBD1 (5 bases). V lost 4 bases and J 4 bases, leaving 16 bases between the germline ends. The germline gives CDR1 GTSNPN, CDR2 SVGIG (reference sequence). The CDR3 covers 14 residues. The CDR3 here is CAWKRGPLSTEAFF. The CDR3 DNA is TGTGCCTGGAAGCGGGGCCCTTTAAGCACTGAAGCTTTCTTT.